This T cell receptor (beta chain) was sequenced in a study of type 1 and type 2 diabetes patients. Study in general: From PBMCs, CD4+ and CD8+ T cells were isolated by magnetic microbeads.

The CDR3 runs 19 residues. CDR1 and CDR2 from the germline V gene are SNHLY and FYNNEI. V dropped 7 bases and J dropped 0; count of bases not matched to a gene: 21. General study findings and limits: Type 2 diabetes repertoires were more diverse than type 1 diabetes repertoires. A median of one highly-expanded CD4+ clone, covering roughly 4% of reads, occurred in type 2 diabetes.

The PCR template was genomic DNA. Multiplex PCR with 30 forward and 13 reverse primers amplified the TCR beta CDR3. TCRdb used MiXCR to reprocess the multiplex PCR reads, holding one entry per CDR3 protein. The sample gives more than 250,000 distinct CDR3 sequences, more than 45% of which show up once; about 13% is in the top ten. Details on this clonotype: The antigen remains undetermined.

This chain joins TRBV2 and TRBJ2-7; TRBD1 matches at 7 bases. Sequenced sample: peripheral blood mononuclear cells (PBMCs). The sequence was obtained from a man aged 18 to 30 with type 2 diabetes. The CDR3 sequence: CASMALGSRIGDSSYEQYF. The CDR3 DNA follows: TGTGCCAGCATGGCTTTGGGAAGCAGAATAGGGGACAGCTCCTACGAGCAGTACTTC.